This T cell receptor beta chain was profiled in a study of CD8 T cells in ankylosing spondylitis. TCRdb analysed the 5' RACE reads with MiXCR anew, one entry per CDR3 protein. Among 250,000 to 300,000 distinct CDR3 sequences listed, around 18% were seen once. Only a few counts were recorded for this clonotype. As yet, its antigen is unknown. Points from the study as a whole: Characteristic of ankylosing spondylitis blood, it appeared, was a TCR beta motif comprising about eight highly homologous variants. With a CD8+ phenotype, disease-linked clones were relatively rare in peripheral blood. Reactive arthritis synovial fluid and blood previously showed some of these motif variants.

Sequenced sample: blood, either unsorted or a sorted T cell fraction (not recorded which). This TCR derives from a male donor with ankylosing spondylitis or in good health (not recorded which).

The CDR3 DNA reads TGTGCCAGCAGCTTAAGCGGCGGGAGGGCTTTGGGTGAGCAGTTCTTC. Translation: CASSLSGGRALGEQFF. The chain is built from TRBV7-3 and TRBJ2-1; TRBD2 matches at 9 bases. Germline V gene data show CDR1 as SGHTA and CDR2 as FQGTGA. The trim removed 1 base at V and 9 bases at J, leaving 10 bases unmatched. The CDR3 covers 16 residues.